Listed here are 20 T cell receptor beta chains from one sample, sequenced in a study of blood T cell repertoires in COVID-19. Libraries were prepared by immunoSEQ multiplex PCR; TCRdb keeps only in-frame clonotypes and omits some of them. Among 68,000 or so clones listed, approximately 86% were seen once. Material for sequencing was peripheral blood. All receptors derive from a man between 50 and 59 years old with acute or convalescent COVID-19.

The CDR3 sequence: CASRLGAENSPLHF. CDR3 nucleotide sequence: TGTGCCAGCAGGCTTGGGGCGGAGAATTCACCCCTCCACTTT. The chain has TRBV6-5 and TRBJ1-6; possible D gene TRBD1, 5 bases. The CDR3 consists of 14 residues. Trimming removed 6 bases from V and 7 bases from J, with 13 bases in between. Germline-derived CDR1 and CDR2 are MNHEY and SVGAGI.

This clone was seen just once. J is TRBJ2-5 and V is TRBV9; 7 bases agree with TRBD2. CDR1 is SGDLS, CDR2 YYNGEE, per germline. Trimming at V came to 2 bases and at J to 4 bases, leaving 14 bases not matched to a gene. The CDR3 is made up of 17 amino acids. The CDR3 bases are TGTGCCAGCAGCGTCGGGGCGGGAGTGAGAATAGGAGAGACCCAGTACTTC. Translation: CASSVGAGVRIGETQYF.

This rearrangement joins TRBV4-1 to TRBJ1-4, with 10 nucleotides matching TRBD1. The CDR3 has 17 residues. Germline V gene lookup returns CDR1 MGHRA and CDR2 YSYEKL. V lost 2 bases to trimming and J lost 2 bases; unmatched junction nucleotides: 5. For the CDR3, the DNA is TGCGCCAGCAGCCAACGGGACAGGGGAGCGACTAATGAAAAACTGTTTTTT. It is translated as CASSQRDRGATNEKLFF.

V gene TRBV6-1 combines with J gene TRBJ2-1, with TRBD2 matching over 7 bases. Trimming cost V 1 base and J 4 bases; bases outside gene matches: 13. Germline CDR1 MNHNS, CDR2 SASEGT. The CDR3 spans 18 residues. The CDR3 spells CASSEEVWLAEKYNEQFF. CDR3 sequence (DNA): TGTGCCAGCAGTGAAGAAGTTTGGCTAGCGGAGAAGTACAATGAGCAGTTCTTC.

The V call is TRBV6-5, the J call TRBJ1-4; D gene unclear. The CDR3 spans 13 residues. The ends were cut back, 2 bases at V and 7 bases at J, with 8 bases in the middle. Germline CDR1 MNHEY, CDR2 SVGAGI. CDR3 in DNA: TGTGCCAGCAGTTACGGGCAAACTGAAAAACTGTTTTTT. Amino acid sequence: CASSYGQTEKLFF.

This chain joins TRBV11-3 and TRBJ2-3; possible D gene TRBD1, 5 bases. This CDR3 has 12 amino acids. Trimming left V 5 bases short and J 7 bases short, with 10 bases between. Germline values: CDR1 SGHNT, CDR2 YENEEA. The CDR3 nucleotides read TGTGCCAGCAGCGAAGGGGTGTATACGCAGTATTTT. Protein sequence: CASSEGVYTQYF.

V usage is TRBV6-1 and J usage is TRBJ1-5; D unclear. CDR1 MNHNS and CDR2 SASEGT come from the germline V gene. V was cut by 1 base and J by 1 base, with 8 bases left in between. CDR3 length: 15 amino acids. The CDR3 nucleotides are TGTGCCAGCAGTGAAGGGAGTCAGAGCAATCAGCCCCAGCATTTT. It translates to CASSEGSQSNQPQHF.

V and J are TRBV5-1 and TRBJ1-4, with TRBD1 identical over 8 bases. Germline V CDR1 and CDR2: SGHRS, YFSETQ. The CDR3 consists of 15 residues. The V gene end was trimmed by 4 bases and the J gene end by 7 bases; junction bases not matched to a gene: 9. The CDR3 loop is CASSIQGDASEKLFF. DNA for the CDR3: TGCGCCAGCAGCATACAGGGGGATGCGAGTGAAAAACTGTTTTTT.

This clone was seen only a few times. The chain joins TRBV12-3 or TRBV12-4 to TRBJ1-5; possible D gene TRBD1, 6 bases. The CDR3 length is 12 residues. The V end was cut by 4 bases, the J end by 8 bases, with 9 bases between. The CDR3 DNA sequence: TGTGCCAGCAGTTCGTACAGGGAGCCCCAGCATTTT. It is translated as CASSSYREPQHF.

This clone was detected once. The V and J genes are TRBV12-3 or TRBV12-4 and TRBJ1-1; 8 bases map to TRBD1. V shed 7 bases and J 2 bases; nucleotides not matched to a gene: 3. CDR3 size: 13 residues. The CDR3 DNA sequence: TGTGCCAGCACGGGACAGGTAAACACTGAAGCTTTCTTT. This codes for CASTGQVNTEAFF.

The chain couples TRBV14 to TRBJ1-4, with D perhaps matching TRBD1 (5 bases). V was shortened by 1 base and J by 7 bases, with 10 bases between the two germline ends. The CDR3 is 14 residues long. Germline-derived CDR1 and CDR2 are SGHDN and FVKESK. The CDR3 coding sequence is TGTGCCAGCAGCCAAGCTTCCGGGGGTGAAAAACTGTTTTTT. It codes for CASSQASGGEKLFF.

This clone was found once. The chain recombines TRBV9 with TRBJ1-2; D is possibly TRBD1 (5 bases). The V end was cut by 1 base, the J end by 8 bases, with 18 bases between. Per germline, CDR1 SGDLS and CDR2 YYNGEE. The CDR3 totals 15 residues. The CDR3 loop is CASSVYSGVGSGYTF. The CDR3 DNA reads TGTGCCAGCAGCGTATATTCGGGGGTCGGCTCCGGCTACACCTTC.

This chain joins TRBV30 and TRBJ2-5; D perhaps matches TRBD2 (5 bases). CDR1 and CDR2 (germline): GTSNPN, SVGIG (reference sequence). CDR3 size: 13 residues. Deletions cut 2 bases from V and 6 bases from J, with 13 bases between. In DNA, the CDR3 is TGTGCCTGGAGTACCGGGATCAGCCAGACCCAGTACTTC. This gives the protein CAWSTGISQTQYF.

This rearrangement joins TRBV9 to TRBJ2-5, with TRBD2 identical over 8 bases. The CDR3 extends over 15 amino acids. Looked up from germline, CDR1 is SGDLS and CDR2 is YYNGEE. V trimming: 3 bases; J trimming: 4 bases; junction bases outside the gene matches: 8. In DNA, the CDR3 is TGTGCCAGCAGCGAGGGACTAGTCCTTGGAGAGACCCAGTACTTC. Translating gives CASSEGLVLGETQYF.

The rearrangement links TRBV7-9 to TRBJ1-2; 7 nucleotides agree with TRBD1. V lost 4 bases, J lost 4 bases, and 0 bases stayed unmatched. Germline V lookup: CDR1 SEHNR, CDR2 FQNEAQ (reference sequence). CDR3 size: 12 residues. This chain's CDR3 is CASSSGGYGYTF. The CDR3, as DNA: TGTGCCAGCAGCTCAGGGGGCTATGGCTACACCTTC.

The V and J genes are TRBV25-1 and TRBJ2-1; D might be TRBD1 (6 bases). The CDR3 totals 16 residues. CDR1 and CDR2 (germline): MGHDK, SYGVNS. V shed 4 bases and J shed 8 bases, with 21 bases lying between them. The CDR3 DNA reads TGTGCCAGCAGTGTCCGGCAGGGGAGAGACGGCGATGAGCAGTTCTTC. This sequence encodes CASSVRQGRDGDEQFF. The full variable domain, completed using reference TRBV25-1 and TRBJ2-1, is EADIYQTPRYLVIGTGKKITLECSQTMGHDKMYWYQQDPGMELHLIHYSYGVNSTEKGDLSSESTVSRIRTEHFPLTLESARPSHTSQYLCASSVRQGRDGDEQFFGPGTRLTVL.

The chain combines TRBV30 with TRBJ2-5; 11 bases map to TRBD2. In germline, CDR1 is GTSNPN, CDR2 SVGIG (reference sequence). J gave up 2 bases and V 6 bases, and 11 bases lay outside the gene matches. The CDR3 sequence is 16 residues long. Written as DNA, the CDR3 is TGTGCCTGCCGGATCGGGACTAGCGGATTACAAGAGACCCAGTACTTC. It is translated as CACRIGTSGLQETQYF.

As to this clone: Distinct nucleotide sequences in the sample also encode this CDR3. The CDR3 bases are TGTGCCAGTAGCCCTCCGGGGGGGCGCACAGATACGCAGTATTTT. Protein: CASSPPGGRTDTQYF. The V call is TRBV9, the J call TRBJ2-3; TRBD2 matches 8 bases. The CDR3 totals 15 residues. Germline loops: CDR1 SGDLS, CDR2 YYNGEE. Trimming removed 8 bases from V and 1 base from J; junction bases left unmatched: 9.

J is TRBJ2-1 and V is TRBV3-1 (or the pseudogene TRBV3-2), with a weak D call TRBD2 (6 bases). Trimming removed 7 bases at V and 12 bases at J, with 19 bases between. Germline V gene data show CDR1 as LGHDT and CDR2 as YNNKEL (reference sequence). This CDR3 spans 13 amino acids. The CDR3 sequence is CASNSRGGGAQFF. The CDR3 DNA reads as TGTGCCAGCAACTCAAGGGGCGGCGGGGCGCAGTTCTTC.

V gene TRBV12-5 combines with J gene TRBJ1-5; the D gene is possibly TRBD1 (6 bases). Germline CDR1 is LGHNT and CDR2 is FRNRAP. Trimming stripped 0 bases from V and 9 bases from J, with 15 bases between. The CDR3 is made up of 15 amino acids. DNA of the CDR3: TGTGCTAGTGGTTTGGTACAGGGTTCATCACCGCCCCAGCATTTT. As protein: CASGLVQGSSPPQHF.